One and the same sample provided the 21 T cell receptor beta chains below, sequenced in a study of naive and memory T cell subsets. Two oligonucleotides, mixed equimolar, formed the beta constant-region primer covering TRBC1 and TRBC2. Nested alpha and beta constant-region primers with the SP2 primer drove four PCR rounds on ligated cDNA. One entry per CDR3 protein, called by TCRdb with MiXCR from the UMI-ligation and nested PCR reads. Of 130,000 or so distinct CDR3 sequences listed, around 35% were seen once; the top ten hold more than 0.8%. Sequenced sample: central memory CD4+ T cells from blood. The receptors come from a human donor in good health.

The sample holds one count of this clonotype. V gene TRBV5-1 combines with J gene TRBJ2-7, with D hard to call. Germline-derived CDR1 and CDR2 are SGHRS and YFSETQ. CDR3 size: 13 residues. The germline V and J ends were trimmed by 0 bases and 2 bases, with 6 bases remaining between them. The CDR3 here is CASSLGDAYEQYF. CDR3 sequence (DNA): TGCGCCAGCAGCTTGGGCGACGCCTACGAGCAGTACTTC.

In this sample, this clonotype turned up a few times. The gene calls are TRBV20-1 and TRBJ1-2; no firm D call. Germline V gene lookup returns CDR1 DFQATT and CDR2 SNEGSKA (reference sequence). The length of the CDR3 is 14 residues. The germline V and J ends were trimmed by 6 bases and 4 bases, with 18 bases remaining between them. CDR3 loop: CSAPRPENLYGYTF. Written as DNA, the CDR3 is TGCAGTGCCCCGAGGCCGGAGAATCTCTATGGCTACACCTTC.

V gene TRBV5-1 combines with J gene TRBJ2-7; 10 bases fit TRBD1. This CDR3 region has 15 residues. With V trimmed by 3 bases and J by 7 bases, 10 bases remained unmatched. Germline V CDR1 and CDR2: SGHRS, YFSETQ. In DNA, the CDR3 is TGCGCCAGCAGCTCAGGGGACAGGGGATCGGAAGAGCAGTACTTC. This codes for CASSSGDRGSEEQYF.

CDR3 sequence: CSARGGGETQYF. As DNA, the CDR3 is TGCAGTGCTCGGGGTGGGGGAGAGACCCAGTACTTC. The chain carries TRBV20-1 and TRBJ2-5; D tentatively reads TRBD1 or TRBD2 (5 bases each). The CDR3 totals 12 residues. CDR1 and CDR2 (germline): DFQATT, SNEGSKA (reference sequence). V was pared by 5 bases and J by 4 bases, with 11 bases between.

The chain links TRBV10-3 to TRBJ2-5; D is undetermined. Germline lookup yields CDR1 ENHRY and CDR2 SYGVKD. Trimming took off 3 bases at V and 5 bases at J, with 19 bases between the two ends. The CDR3 extends over 16 amino acids. The CDR3 region has the DNA TGTGCCATCAGTGAATCTCAGGAGCCAAACCGGGAGACCCAGTACTTC. Translation: CAISESQEPNRETQYF.

CDR3 sequence reads: CASRGVNGEAFF. In nucleotides, the CDR3 is TGTGCCAGCAGGGGGGTCAATGGTGAAGCTTTCTTT. The chain joins TRBV2 to TRBJ1-1; tentatively, D is TRBD1 (5 bases). The germline V gene encodes CDR1 SNHLY and CDR2 FYNNEI. This CDR3 region has 12 residues. V was clipped by 6 bases and J by 7 bases, with 12 bases between them.

This clonotype has only a few counts. The chain is built from TRBV28 and TRBJ2-5; 9 bases fit TRBD1. Looked up from germline, CDR1 is MDHEN and CDR2 is SYDVKM. After removal of 4 bases from V and 2 bases from J, the junction contained 5 bases not matched to a gene. The CDR3 length is 15 residues. This chain's CDR3 is CASSSGGTGQETQYF. CDR3 nucleotide sequence: TGTGCCAGCAGTTCCGGCGGGACAGGGCAAGAGACCCAGTACTTC. The entire variable domain, with the rest obtained from reference TRBV28 and TRBJ2-5, is as follows: DVKVTQSSRYLVKRTGEKVFLECVQDMDHENMFWYRQDPGLGLRLIYFSYDVKMKEKGDIPEGYSVSREKKERFSLILESASTNQTSMYLCASSSGGTGQETQYFGPGTRLLVL.

This sequence joins TRBV30 and TRBJ2-1; the D gene is possibly TRBD2 (6 bases). The V and J ends lost 0 bases and 9 bases respectively, with 12 bases between them. CDR1 and CDR2 (germline): GTSNPN, SVGIG (reference sequence). The CDR3 loop spans 13 amino acids. This CDR3 is CAWSVLRGGEQFF. The CDR3 nucleotides read TGTGCCTGGAGTGTACTGCGGGGCGGTGAGCAGTTCTTC.

The rearrangement joins TRBV6-6 to TRBJ1-1; perhaps TRBD1 as D (6 bases). The CDR3 has 14 amino acids. Germline values: CDR1 MNHNY, CDR2 SVGAGI (reference sequence). Deletions cut 0 bases from V and 6 bases from J, with 11 bases between. The CDR3 DNA is TGTGCCAGCAGTTACTCCGGGGGCATGGCTGAAGCTTTCTTT. Its translation: CASSYSGGMAEAFF.

This clonotype was counted a few times. This chain uses TRBV7-3 with TRBJ2-3, with D possibly matching TRBD1 (5 bases). Germline V gene lookup returns CDR1 SGHTA and CDR2 FQGTGA. This CDR3 has 13 residues. The V end was cut by 0 bases, the J end by 4 bases, with 5 bases between. CDR3 nucleotides: TGTGCCAGCAGCTTAACAGGGGCAGATACGCAGTATTTT. It encodes CASSLTGADTQYF. Full variable domain (rest looked up from reference TRBV7-3 and TRBJ2-3): GAGVSQTPSNKVTEKGKYVELRCDPISGHTALYWYRQSLGQGPEFLIYFQGTGAADDSGLPNDRFFAVRPEGSVSTLKIQRTERGDSAVYLCASSLTGADTQYFGPGTRLTVL.

This clonotype came up a few times. The chain uses TRBV13 and TRBJ2-7; D ambiguous. Germline CDR1 PRHDT, CDR2 FYEKMQ (reference sequence). Trimming stripped 3 bases from V and 6 bases from J, with 12 bases between. CDR3 size: 13 residues. CDR3 DNA sequence: TGTGCCAGCAGCTTTCGCCAGCTGGGCGAGCAGTACTTC. This gives the protein CASSFRQLGEQYF.

The chain has TRBV7-6 and TRBJ1-5, with unresolved D. The V end was cut by 0 bases, the J end by 7 bases, with 7 bases between. The germline V gene has CDR1 SGHVS and CDR2 FNYEAQ. The CDR3 totals 13 residues. In DNA, the CDR3 is TGTGCCAGCAGCTTAGCAGGGCCGCAGCCCCAGCATTTT. Translated: CASSLAGPQPQHF. The full variable domain, completed using reference TRBV7-6 and TRBJ1-5, is GAGVSQSPRYKVTKRGQDVALRCDPISGHVSLYWYRQALGQGPEFLTYFNYEAQQDKSGLPNDRFSAERPEGSISTLTIQRTEQRDSAMYRCASSLAGPQPQHFGDGTRLSIL.

The rearrangement uses TRBV5-4 and TRBJ1-1, with D hard to call. In germline, CDR1 is SGHNT, CDR2 YYREEE (reference sequence). The CDR3 is 15 amino acids. Trimming stripped 2 bases from V and 5 bases from J, with 16 bases between. The CDR3 region has the DNA TGTGCCAGCAGCTTAAGTGGGAGTGGCGGAACTGAAGCTTTCTTT. It codes for CASSLSGSGGTEAFF.

The chain carries TRBV20-1 and TRBJ2-7; D ambiguous. The CDR3 spans 13 residues. Germline lookup yields CDR1 DFQATT and CDR2 SNEGSKA (reference sequence). With 3 bases removed from V and 0 bases from J, the gap between germline ends came to 9 bases. The CDR3 reads CSASGEVSYEQYF. CDR3 in DNA: TGCAGTGCTAGCGGAGAGGTCTCCTACGAGCAGTACTTC.

This clonotype was picked up one time. This chain joins TRBV6-5 and TRBJ2-3; perhaps TRBD2 as D (6 bases). Trimming took off 0 bases at V and 4 bases at J, with 14 bases between the two ends. This CDR3 has 16 residues. Germline CDR1 reads MNHEY; CDR2 reads SVGAGI. CDR3 in amino acids: CASSYSTGEWADTQYF. Written as DNA, the CDR3 is TGTGCCAGCAGTTACTCTACGGGAGAATGGGCAGATACGCAGTATTTT.

This clonotype was seen a few times. The chain uses TRBV7-6 and TRBJ2-5; D not certain. Germline V gives CDR1 SGHVS, CDR2 FNYEAQ. V was pared by 1 base and J by 5 bases, with 2 bases between. This CDR3 has 11 residues. DNA for the CDR3: TGTGCCAGCAGCTTAGATGAGACCCAGTACTTC. Its translation is CASSLDETQYF.

The chain joins TRBV6-5 to TRBJ2-3, with a tentative D call TRBD1 (7 bases). Germline V gene data show CDR1 as MNHEY and CDR2 as SVGAGI. Deletions cut 5 bases from V and 3 bases from J, with 15 bases between. CDR3 size: 15 residues. CDR3 loop: CASSRAGQPTDTQYF. CDR3 sequence (DNA): TGTGCCAGCAGTAGGGCGGGACAGCCAACAGATACGCAGTATTTT.

In this sample, this clonotype turned up a few times. The chain couples TRBV24-1 to TRBJ2-5, with a possible D match to TRBD1 (6 bases). The germline V gene encodes CDR1 KGHDR and CDR2 SFDVKD. Trimming removed 7 bases at V and 4 bases at J, with 21 bases between. The CDR3 loop spans 16 amino acids. CDR3 sequence reads: CATSEGRQGRRETQYF. Here the CDR3 DNA reads TGTGCCACCAGCGAAGGTAGGCAGGGGCGCCGAGAGACCCAGTACTTC.

V is TRBV20-1 and J is TRBJ2-1; weak D call: TRBD1 (6 bases). This CDR3 spans 12 amino acids. Germline V gives CDR1 DFQATT, CDR2 SNEGSKA (reference sequence). V was trimmed by 2 bases and J by 9 bases, leaving 11 bases between them. The CDR3 coding sequence is TGCAGTGCTAGAATGGGGGCGGCTGAGCAGTTCTTC. Amino acid sequence: CSARMGAAEQFF.

The chain recombines TRBV2 with TRBJ1-4, with a possible D match to TRBD1 (6 bases). The CDR3 totals 13 residues. Trimming left V 8 bases short and J 7 bases short, with 14 bases between. The V gene's germline CDR1 is SNHLY and CDR2 FYNNEI. The chain's CDR3 is CASGRGSIEKLFF. CDR3 nucleotides: TGTGCCAGCGGAAGGGGGTCCATTGAAAAACTGTTTTTT.

The rearrangement links TRBV10-2 to TRBJ2-7, with D maybe TRBD1 (6 bases). The V gene's germline CDR1 is WSHSY and CDR2 SAAADI. The CDR3 length is 15 residues. V shed 2 bases and J shed 0 bases, with 11 bases lying between them. The CDR3: CASSETGTSSYEQYF. The CDR3 bases are TGCGCCAGCAGTGAGACAGGGACGAGCTCCTACGAGCAGTACTTC.